This T cell receptor beta chain was recorded in a study of blood T cells in healthy people across ages. Primers used in a second PCR of roughly 7 to 11 cycles were a sample-barcoded 5' primer and a J-beta primer mix. TCRdb re-called the 5' RACE reads with MiXCR, one entry per CDR3 protein. The sample lists approximately 730,000 distinct CDR3 sequences, around half occurring once. V was trimmed by 3 bases and J by 2 bases, leaving 5 bases between them. Germline V lookup: CDR1 SEHNR, CDR2 FQNEAQ (reference sequence). The CDR3 runs 12 residues. There are many counts of this clonotype. The sequenced sample consisted of blood. The clonotype originates from an elderly man in good health. The genes are TRBV7-9 and TRBJ2-7; D remains unclear. The CDR3 region has the DNA TGTGCCAGCAGCTTGGATCCCTACGAGCAGTACTTC. It specifies CASSLDPYEQYF. The whole variable domain, remainder taken from reference TRBV7-9 and TRBJ2-7, is DTGVSQNPRHKITKRGQNVTFRCDPISEHNRLYWYRQTLGQGPEFLTYFQNEAQLEKSRLLSDRFSAERPKGSFSTLEIQRTEQGDSAMYLCASSLDPYEQYFGPGTRLTVT.